Listed below are T cell receptor beta chains from one sample, sequenced in a study of blood T cell repertoires in COVID-19. The protocol was immunoSEQ multiplex PCR, while the TCRdb copy is restricted to in-frame clones and leaves out a portion. The profile covers about 340,000 clones, with approximately 87% appearing a single time and about 6% taken by the ten largest. Sequencing was performed on peripheral blood. These TCRs come from a woman between 45 and 60 years old with COVID-19, enrolled during active disease. The CDR3 runs from the conserved cysteine through the conserved F or W. D genes are given only for firm matches. Some rows mark clone size as missing; the rest say once, few, many or name a class of expanded clone.

clone size | D gene | J gene | V gene | CDR3 protein | CDR3 DNA
NA | NA | TRBJ1-3 | TRBV19 | CASTPGSSGNTIYF | TGTGCCAGTACTCCTGGGAGTTCTGGAAACACCATATATTTT
NA | TRBD1 | TRBJ2-5 | TRBV3-1/TRBV3-2 | CASSQLTGGGETQYF | TGTGCCAGCAGCCAATTAACAGGGGGAGGAGAGACCCAGTACTTC
few | NA | TRBJ1-1 | TRBV10-3 | CAISGAVNTEAFF | TGTGCCATCAGTGGAGCGGTGAACACTGAAGCTTTCTTT
NA | TRBD1 | TRBJ1-4 | TRBV30 | CACSRKGTGGEKLFF | TGTGCCTGCTCCAGGAAGGGGACAGGGGGCGAAAAACTGTTTTTT
NA | TRBD2 | TRBJ2-7 | TRBV4-1 | CASSQVGLANSYEQYF | TGCGCCAGCAGCCAAGTGGGACTAGCAAACTCCTACGAGCAGTACTTC
NA | NA | TRBJ2-2 | TRBV29-1 | CSVEVGRTVNTGELFF | TGCAGCGTTGAAGTTGGGAGGACTGTAAACACCGGGGAGCTGTTTTTT
NA | NA | TRBJ2-3 | TRBV7-3 | CASSLSSLGGDTQYF | TGTGCCAGCAGCTTATCTAGCCTCGGTGGAGATACGCAGTATTTT
NA | NA | TRBJ2-3 | TRBV24-1 | CATSDFQGPDTQYF | TGTGCCACCAGTGATTTTCAGGGGCCAGATACGCAGTATTTT
few | NA | TRBJ1-3 | TRBV6-5 | CASSYTSSGNTIYF | TGTGCCAGCAGTTACACCAGCTCTGGAAACACCATATATTTT
NA | NA | TRBJ2-2 | TRBV23-1 | CASSQSAARDTGELFF | TGCGCCAGCAGTCAATCCGCGGCACGGGACACCGGGGAGCTGTTTTTT
once | TRBD1 | TRBJ2-1 | TRBV5-8 | CASDPSGGSYNEQFF | TGTGCCAGCGATCCCTCAGGGGGCTCCTACAATGAGCAGTTCTTC
once | NA | TRBJ2-3 | TRBV6-5 | CASSYRLGTDTQYF | TGTGCCAGCAGTTACCGGCTAGGCACAGATACGCAGTATTTT
NA | NA | TRBJ1-1 | TRBV30 | CAWMLGPRTEAFF | TGTGCCTGGATGTTGGGCCCCCGAACTGAAGCTTTCTTT
NA | TRBD1 | TRBJ1-1 | TRBV24-1 | CATSGTGVNTEAFF | TGTGCCACCAGTGGGACAGGGGTGAACACTGAAGCTTTCTTT
NA | NA | TRBJ2-7 | TRBV2 | CASSGGGMTYEQYF | TGTGCCAGCAGTGGTGGGGGGATGACCTACGAGCAGTACTTC
NA | TRBD1 | TRBJ1-1 | TRBV9 | CASSRTTGSNTEAFF | TGTGCCAGCAGCAGAACGACAGGGTCTAACACTGAAGCTTTCTTT
NA | NA | TRBJ2-5 | TRBV10-2 | CASSERQLYQETQYF | TGCGCCAGCAGTGAGAGACAGCTTTACCAAGAGACCCAGTACTTC
few | TRBD2 | TRBJ2-2 | TRBV24-1 | CATSGSPTSGPANTGELFF | TGTGCCACCAGTGGATCCCCGACTAGCGGGCCAGCGAACACCGGGGAGCTGTTTTTT